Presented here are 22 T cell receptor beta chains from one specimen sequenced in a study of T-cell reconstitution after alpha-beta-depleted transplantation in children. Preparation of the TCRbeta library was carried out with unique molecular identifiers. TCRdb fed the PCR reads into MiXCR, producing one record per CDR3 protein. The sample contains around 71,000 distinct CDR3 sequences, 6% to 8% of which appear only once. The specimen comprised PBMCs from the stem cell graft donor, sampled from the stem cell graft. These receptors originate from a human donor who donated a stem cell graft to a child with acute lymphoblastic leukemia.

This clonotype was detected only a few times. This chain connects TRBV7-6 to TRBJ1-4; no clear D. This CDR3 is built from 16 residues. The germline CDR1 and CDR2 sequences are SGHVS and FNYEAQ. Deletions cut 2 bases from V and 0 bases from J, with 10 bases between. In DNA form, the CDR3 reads TGTGCCAGCAGCTTACGTCGCTTTGCAACTAATGAAAAACTGTTTTTT. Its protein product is CASSLRRFATNEKLFF.

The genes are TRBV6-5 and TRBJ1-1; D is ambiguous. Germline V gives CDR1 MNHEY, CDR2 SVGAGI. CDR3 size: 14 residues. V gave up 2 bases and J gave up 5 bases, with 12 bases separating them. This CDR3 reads CASSYVRDLTEAFF. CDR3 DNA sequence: TGTGCCAGCAGTTACGTCCGGGATTTAACTGAAGCTTTCTTT.

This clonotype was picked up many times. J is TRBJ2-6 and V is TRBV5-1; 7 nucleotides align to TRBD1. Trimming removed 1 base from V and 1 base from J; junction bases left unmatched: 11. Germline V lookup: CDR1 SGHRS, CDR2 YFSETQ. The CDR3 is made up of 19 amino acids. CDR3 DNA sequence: TGCGCCAGCAGCTTGCCGGGGCCCAGGGGGAATTCTGGGGCCAACGTCCTGACTTTC. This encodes CASSLPGPRGNSGANVLTF.

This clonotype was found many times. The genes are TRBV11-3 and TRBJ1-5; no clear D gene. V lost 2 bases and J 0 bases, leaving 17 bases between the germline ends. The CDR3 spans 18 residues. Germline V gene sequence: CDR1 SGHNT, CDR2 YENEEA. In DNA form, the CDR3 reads TGTGCCAGCAGCTTATCAATCACCGGGGTAGGTAGCAATCAGCCCCAGCATTTT. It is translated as CASSLSITGVGSNQPQHF. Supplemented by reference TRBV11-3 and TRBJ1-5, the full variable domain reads EAGVVQSPRYKIIEKKQPVAFWCNPISGHNTLYWYLQNLGQGPELLIRYENEEAVDDSQLPKDRFSAERLKGVDSTLKIQPAELGDSAVYLCASSLSITGVGSNQPQHFGDGTRLSIL.

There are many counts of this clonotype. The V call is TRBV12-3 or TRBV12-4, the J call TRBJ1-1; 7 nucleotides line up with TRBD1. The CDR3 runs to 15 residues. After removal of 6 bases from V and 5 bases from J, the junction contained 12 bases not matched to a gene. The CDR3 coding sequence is TGTGCCAGCAGCTCTACCGGGACAGAAGAAACTGAAGCTTTCTTT. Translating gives CASSSTGTEETEAFF.

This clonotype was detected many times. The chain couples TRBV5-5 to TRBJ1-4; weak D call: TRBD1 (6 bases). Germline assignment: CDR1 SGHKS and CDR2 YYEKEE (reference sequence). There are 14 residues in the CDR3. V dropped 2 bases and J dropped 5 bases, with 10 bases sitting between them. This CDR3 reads CASSLEGGNEKLFF. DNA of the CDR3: TGTGCCAGCAGCTTAGAAGGGGGGAATGAAAAACTGTTTTTT. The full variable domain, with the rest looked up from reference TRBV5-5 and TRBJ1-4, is DAGVTQSPTHLIKTRGQQVTLRCSPISGHKSVSWYQQVLGQGPQFIFQYYEKEERGRGNFPDRFSARQFPNYSSELNVNALLLGDSALYLCASSLEGGNEKLFFGSGTQLSVL.

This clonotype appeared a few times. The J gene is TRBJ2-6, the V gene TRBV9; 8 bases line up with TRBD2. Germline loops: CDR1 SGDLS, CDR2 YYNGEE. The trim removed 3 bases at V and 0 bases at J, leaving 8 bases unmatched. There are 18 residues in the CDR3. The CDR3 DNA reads TGTGCCAGCAGCGGTTCGGGAGGGCCCGGCTCTGGGGCCAACGTCCTGACTTTC. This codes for CASSGSGGPGSGANVLTF. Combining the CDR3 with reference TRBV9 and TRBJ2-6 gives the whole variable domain DSGVTQTPKHLITATGQRVTLRCSPRSGDLSVYWYQQSLDQGLQFLIQYYNGEERAKGNILERFSAQQFPDLHSELNLSSLELGDSALYFCASSGSGGPGSGANVLTFGAGSRLTVL.

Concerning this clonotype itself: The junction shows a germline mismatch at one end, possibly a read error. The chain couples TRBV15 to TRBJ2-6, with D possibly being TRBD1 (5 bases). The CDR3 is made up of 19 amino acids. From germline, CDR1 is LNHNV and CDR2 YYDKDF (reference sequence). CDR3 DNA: TGTGCCAACAGCAAAGTACGGGCAGGGTCGTGTACTGGGGCCAACGTCCTGACTTTC. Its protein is CANSKVRAGSCTGANVLTF.

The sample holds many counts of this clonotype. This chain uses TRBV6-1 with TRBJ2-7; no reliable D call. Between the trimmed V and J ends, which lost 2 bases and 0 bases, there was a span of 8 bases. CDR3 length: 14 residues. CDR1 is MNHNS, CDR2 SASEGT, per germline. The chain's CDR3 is CASSEMGTSYEQYF. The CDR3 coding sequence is TGTGCCAGCAGTGAAATGGGCACCTCCTACGAGCAGTACTTC.

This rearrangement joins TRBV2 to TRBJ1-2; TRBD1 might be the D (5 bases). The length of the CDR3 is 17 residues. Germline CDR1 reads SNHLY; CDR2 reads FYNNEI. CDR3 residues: CTLLKWAREGSNYGYTF. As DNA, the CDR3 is TGTACCCTCTTAAAGTGGGCCCGTGAGGGGTCTAACTATGGCTACACCTTC.

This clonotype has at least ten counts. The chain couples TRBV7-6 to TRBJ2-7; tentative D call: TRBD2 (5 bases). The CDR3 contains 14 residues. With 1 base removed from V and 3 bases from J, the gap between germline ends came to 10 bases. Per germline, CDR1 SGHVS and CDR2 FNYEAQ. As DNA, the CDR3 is TGTGCCAGCAGCTTAGGTCCCGGGGACTACGAGCAGTACTTC. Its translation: CASSLGPGDYEQYF.

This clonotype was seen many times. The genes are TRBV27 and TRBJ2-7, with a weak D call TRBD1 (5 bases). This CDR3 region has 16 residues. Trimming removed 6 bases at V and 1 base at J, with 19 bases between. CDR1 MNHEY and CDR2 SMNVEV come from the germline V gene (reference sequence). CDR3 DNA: TGTGCCAGCAGCCCGACCGGAAGGGGATTTTCCTACGAGCAGTACTTC. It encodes CASSPTGRGFSYEQYF.

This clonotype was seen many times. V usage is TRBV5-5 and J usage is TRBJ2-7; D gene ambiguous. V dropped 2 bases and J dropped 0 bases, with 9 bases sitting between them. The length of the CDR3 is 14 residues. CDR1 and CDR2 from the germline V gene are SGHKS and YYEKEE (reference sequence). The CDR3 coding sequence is TGTGCCAGCAGCTTAAACCGAGTCTCCTACGAGCAGTACTTC. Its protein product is CASSLNRVSYEQYF.

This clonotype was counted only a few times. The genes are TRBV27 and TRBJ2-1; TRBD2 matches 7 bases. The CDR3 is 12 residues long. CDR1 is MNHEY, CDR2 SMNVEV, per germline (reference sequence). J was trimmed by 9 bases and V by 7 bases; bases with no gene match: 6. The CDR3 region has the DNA TGTGCCAGCACAAAGTGGGGGGGTGAGCAGTTCTTC. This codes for CASTKWGGEQFF.

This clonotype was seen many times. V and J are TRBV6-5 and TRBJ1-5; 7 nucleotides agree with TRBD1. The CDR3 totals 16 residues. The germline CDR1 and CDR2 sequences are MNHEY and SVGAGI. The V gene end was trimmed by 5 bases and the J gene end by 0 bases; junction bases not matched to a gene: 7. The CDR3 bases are TGTGCCAGCAGTCCACAGGGGAGATATAGCAATCAGCCCCAGCATTTT. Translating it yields CASSPQGRYSNQPQHF.

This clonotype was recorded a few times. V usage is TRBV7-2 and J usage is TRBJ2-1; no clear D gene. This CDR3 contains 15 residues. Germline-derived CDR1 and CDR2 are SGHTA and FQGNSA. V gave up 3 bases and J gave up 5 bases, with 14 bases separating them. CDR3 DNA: TGTGCCAGCAGCTTTTTGCGGAAGTCAAACAATGAGCAGTTCTTC. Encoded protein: CASSFLRKSNNEQFF.

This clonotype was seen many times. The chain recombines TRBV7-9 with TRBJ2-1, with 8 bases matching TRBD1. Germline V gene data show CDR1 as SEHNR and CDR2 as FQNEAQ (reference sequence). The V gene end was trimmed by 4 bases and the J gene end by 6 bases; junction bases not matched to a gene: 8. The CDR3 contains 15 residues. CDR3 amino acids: CASSYRTGWGNEQFF. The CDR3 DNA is TGTGCCAGCAGCTATCGGACAGGGTGGGGCAATGAGCAGTTCTTC.

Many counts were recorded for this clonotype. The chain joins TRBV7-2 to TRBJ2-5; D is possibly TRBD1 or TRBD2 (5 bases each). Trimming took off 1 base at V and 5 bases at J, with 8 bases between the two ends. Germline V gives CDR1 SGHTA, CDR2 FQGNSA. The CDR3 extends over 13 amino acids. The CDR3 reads CASSLDWGETQYF. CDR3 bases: TGTGCCAGCAGCTTAGACTGGGGGGAGACCCAGTACTTC.

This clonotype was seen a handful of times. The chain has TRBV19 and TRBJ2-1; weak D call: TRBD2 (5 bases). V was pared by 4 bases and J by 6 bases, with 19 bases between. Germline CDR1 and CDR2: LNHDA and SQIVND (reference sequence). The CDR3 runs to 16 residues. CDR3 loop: CASSTVRGSRVNEQFF. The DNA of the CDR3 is TGTGCCAGTAGTACTGTCCGGGGTAGTAGAGTCAATGAGCAGTTCTTC.

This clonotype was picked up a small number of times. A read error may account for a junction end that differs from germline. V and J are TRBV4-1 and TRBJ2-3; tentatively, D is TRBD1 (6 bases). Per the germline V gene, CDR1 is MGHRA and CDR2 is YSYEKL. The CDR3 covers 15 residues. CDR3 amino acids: CSSSREGVSTDTQYF. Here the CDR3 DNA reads TGCTCCAGCAGCCGCGAGGGGGTTAGCACAGATACGCAGTATTTT.

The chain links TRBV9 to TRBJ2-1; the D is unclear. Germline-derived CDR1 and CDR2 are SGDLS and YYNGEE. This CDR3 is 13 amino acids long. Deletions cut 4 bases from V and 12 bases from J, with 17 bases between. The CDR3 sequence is CASSPDPLGGQFF. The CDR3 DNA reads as TGTGCCAGCAGCCCCGACCCCCTGGGTGGGCAGTTCTTC.

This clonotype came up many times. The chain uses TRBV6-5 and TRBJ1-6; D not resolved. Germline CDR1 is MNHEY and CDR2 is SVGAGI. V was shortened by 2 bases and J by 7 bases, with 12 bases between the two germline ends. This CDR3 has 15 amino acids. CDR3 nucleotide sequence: TGTGCCAGCAGTTACCGGAAAAATGGAAATTCACCCCTCCACTTT. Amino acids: CASSYRKNGNSPLHF.